This T cell receptor (beta chain) appears in the sequencing data of a study of response to subunit inactivated influenza vaccine listed by TCRdb under 2018. Background on the whole study: Deep quantitative profiling of the T cell receptor repertoire was used in the study to follow responses to a trivalent subunit inactivated influenza vaccine.

This clonotype was seen a few times. The antigen it binds to is not known. Within one base of it there is no much larger clone, and no base qualities were kept. Library preparation used RT-PCR. This sample was sequenced with an Illumina HiSeq 2500. TCRdb redid the processing of the public reads, applying fastp at Q25 and MiXCR, and retained in-frame beta chains. Identical CDR3 protein sequences are pooled into one entry, listed with their most common genes and DNA. The sample data list 860,000 or so distinct CDR3 sequences, and approximately 21% of these were observed just once. The ten largest clonotypes hold 10% to 13% of the sample. On the study overall, not on this receptor specifically: The authors suggested that each seasonal influenza vaccination may recruit only a limited number of new T cells.

V is reduced by 5 bases and J by 4 bases, leaving a spacing of 20 bases between them. From the cysteine through the phenylalanine, the CDR3 covers 16 amino acids. The sequence is cut down to CDR3 DNA, 48 bases in frame from base 1. The sequence links TRBV12-3 or TRBV12-4 to TRBJ2-5, with no reliable assignment of the D segment. The source of this sequence is a man aged 45-60 years who received an inactivated influenza vaccine. Donor details come from another sample of the same person, matched by shared clones. The sequencing here drew on PBMCs from blood, taken roughly 5 days after vaccination. The nucleotides read TGTGCCAGCAGTCCCCCCCCTCTGGTGATTGGAGAGACCCAGTACTTC. Its protein product is CASSPPPLVIGETQYF.